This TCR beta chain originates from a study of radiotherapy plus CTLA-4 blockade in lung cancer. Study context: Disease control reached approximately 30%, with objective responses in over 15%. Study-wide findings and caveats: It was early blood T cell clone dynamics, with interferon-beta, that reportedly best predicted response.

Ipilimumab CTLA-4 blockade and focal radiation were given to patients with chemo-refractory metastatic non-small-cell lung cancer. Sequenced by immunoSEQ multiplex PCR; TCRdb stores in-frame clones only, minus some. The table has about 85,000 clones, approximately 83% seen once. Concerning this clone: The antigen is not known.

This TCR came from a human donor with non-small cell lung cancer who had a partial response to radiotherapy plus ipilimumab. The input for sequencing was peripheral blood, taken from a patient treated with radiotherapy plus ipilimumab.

The CDR3 reads CASSDGLAAPPYNEQFF. The CDR3 coding sequence is TGTGCCAGCAGCGACGGACTAGCGGCCCCCCCCTACAATGAGCAGTTCTTC. The chain has TRBV7-8 and TRBJ2-1; TRBD2 aligns across 10 bases. Germline lookup yields CDR1 SGHVS and CDR2 FQNEAQ. The ends lost 5 bases at V and 2 bases at J; junction bases unmatched: 9. The CDR3 runs 17 residues.